A selection of T cell receptor beta chains follows, all from one sample in a study of T cells after yellow fever vaccination. Each CDR3 protein is one row after TCRdb ran MiXCR on the 5' RACE reads. The data hold 300,000 or so distinct CDR3 sequences, with roughly 4% observed a single time. This sample comprised PBMCs, obtained 5 days after the yellow fever booster vaccination. The receptors shown here come from a man aged 18 to 29 who received the YFV17D yellow fever vaccine. CDR3s include the opening cysteine and the closing phenylalanine or tryptophan. D genes are given only for firm matches. Expanded clones are given a class, and other clones once, few, many or no size at all.

>TRBJ1-1|NA|NA|TRBV4-2
TGTGCCAGCAGGCCCTCTTTGGCAAACACTGAAGCTTTCTTT
CASRPSLANTEAFF
>TRBJ2-1|few|NA|TRBV10-2
TGCGCCAGCCAGTCTTTCTACAATGAGCAGTTCTTC
CASQSFYNEQFF
>TRBJ1-1|many|TRBD1|TRBV20-1
TGCAGTGCTAGGGACAGGCACTATGAAGCTTTCTTT
CSARDRHYEAFF
>TRBJ2-7|NA|NA|TRBV29-1
TGCAGCGTCTTCAAGGTCGGGTCCGGAGATTACGAGCAGTACTTC
CSVFKVGSGDYEQYF
>TRBJ1-6|NA|NA|TRBV20-1
TGCAGTGCTAGCCGGGACCCTAATTCACCCCTCCACTTT
CSASRDPNSPLHF
>TRBJ1-4|NA|TRBD1|TRBV29-1
TGCAGCGTTGCGTGGGACAGGGGTGAAAAACTGTTTTTT
CSVAWDRGEKLFF
>TRBJ1-3|many|NA|TRBV12-3/TRBV12-4
TGTGCCAGCAGTTTATGGGGGATTGGAAACACCATATATTTT
CASSLWGIGNTIYF
>TRBJ2-5|NA|TRBD2|TRBV6-6
TGTGCCAGCAGTTATCCGACTAGCGGCCAAGAGACCCAGTACTTC
CASSYPTSGQETQYF
>TRBJ2-7|few|TRBD2|TRBV27
TGTGCCAGCAGTTTCTTGGCTAGCGGGGGTTACGAGCAGTACTTC
CASSFLASGGYEQYF
>TRBJ1-3|many|NA|TRBV7-2
TGTGCCAGCAGCTTAAGAGCCTCTGGAAACACCATATATTTT
CASSLRASGNTIYF